One and the same sample provided the 8 T cell receptor beta chains below, sequenced in a study of cytomegalovirus exposure and HLA in healthy donors. Clones were sequenced by immunoSEQ multiplex PCR, and TCRdb holds only the in-frame ones, with some missing. The sample carries 240,000 or so clones, about 90% recorded once. Sequencing was performed on PBMCs. The source of these receptors is a woman aged 30 to 39 in good health and CMV-seropositive.

This clone has a single count. The rearrangement joins TRBV30 to TRBJ1-3; 10 positions agree with TRBD1. The CDR3 runs 16 residues. Germline CDR1 is GTSNPN and CDR2 is SVGIG (reference sequence). The V segment lost 1 base and the J segment 4 bases; nucleotides outside the gene matches: 7. The CDR3 region has the DNA TGTGCCTGGAGTGCACTGCGGGACAGGGGAGGAAACACCATATATTTT. Protein sequence: CAWSALRDRGGNTIYF.

This chain connects TRBV19 to TRBJ2-7; 7 nucleotides agree with TRBD2. The CDR3 length is 14 residues. Trimming took 4 bases from V and 2 from J; bases not matched to a gene: 5. Germline V gives CDR1 LNHDA, CDR2 SQIVND (reference sequence). CDR3 region: CASSTGTMTYEQYF. The CDR3 DNA sequence: TGTGCCAGTAGTACCGGGACTATGACCTACGAGCAGTACTTC.

This chain links TRBV15 with TRBJ2-1; 11 bases agree with TRBD2. Unmatched junction bases numbered 8, after V lost 3 bases and J lost 4 bases. CDR1 is LNHNV, CDR2 YYDKDF, per germline (reference sequence). The CDR3 runs 17 residues. CDR3 amino acids: CATSSLLAGELYNEQFF. The CDR3 DNA reads as TGTGCCACCAGCAGCCTACTAGCGGGGGAATTATACAATGAGCAGTTCTTC.

The CDR3 bases are TGTGCCAGCAGCCCGGAACAGGGTCTTGGGCAGTTCTTC. Protein sequence: CASSPEQGLGQFF. The genes are TRBV4-2 and TRBJ2-1, with D maybe TRBD1 (6 bases). V shed 4 bases and J shed 12 bases, with 16 bases lying between them. The germline V gene has CDR1 LGHNA and CDR2 YNFKEQ. There are 13 residues in the CDR3.

This clone appeared a single time. The chain is built from TRBV6-6 and TRBJ1-2; D is ambiguous. The CDR3 totals 11 residues. CDR1 and CDR2 (germline): MNHNY, SVGAGI (reference sequence). The V gene lost 5 bases and the J gene lost 4 bases, with 5 bases spanning the gap. CDR3 residues: CASSPFYGYTF. For the CDR3, the DNA is TGTGCCAGCAGTCCATTCTATGGCTACACCTTC.

The chain is built from TRBV28 and TRBJ2-3; D is perhaps TRBD1 (5 bases). V lost 5 bases, J lost 2 bases, and 17 bases lay in between. The CDR3 extends over 16 amino acids. The germline V gene has CDR1 MDHEN and CDR2 SYDVKM. CDR3 loop: CASSPTVTYHTDTQYF. DNA of the CDR3: TGTGCCAGCAGTCCGACAGTAACCTATCACACAGATACGCAGTATTTT. Full variable domain (remainder filled in from reference TRBV28 and TRBJ2-3): DVKVTQSSRYLVKRTGEKVFLECVQDMDHENMFWYRQDPGLGLRLIYFSYDVKMKEKGDIPEGYSVSREKKERFSLILESASTNQTSMYLCASSPTVTYHTDTQYFGPGTRLTVL.

The chain links TRBV6-5 to TRBJ2-1; the match to TRBD1 covers 7 bases. V lost 5 bases, J lost 6 bases, and 1 base stayed unmatched. The CDR3 runs to 12 residues. From germline, CDR1 is MNHEY and CDR2 SVGAGI. DNA for the CDR3: TGTGCCAGCAGTAGGGACAGCAATGAGCAGTTCTTC. Translated, it gives CASSRDSNEQFF.

The chain has TRBV7-8 and TRBJ2-1; 11 nucleotides match TRBD2. V lost 5 bases, J lost 12 bases, and 15 bases stayed unmatched. The CDR3 has 16 residues. Germline V CDR1 and CDR2: SGHVS, FQNEAQ. The chain's CDR3 is CASSHTGTSGPLGQFF. CDR3 nucleotide sequence: TGTGCCAGCAGCCATACCGGGACTAGCGGCCCCCTGGGGCAGTTCTTC.